This T cell receptor (beta chain) came from a study of blood T cell repertoires in COVID-19. Study-level background: Acute and convalescent COVID-19 specimens originated in the United States, Italy and Spain. PBMCs, B-cell-depleted T cells, or T cells were the source of the cDNA or gDNA that made up the material.

In the source study's methods: Quantification of nucleated cells was approximated via reference gene primer amplification. Generated by immunoSEQ multiplex PCR, the TCRdb table keeps only in-frame clones and is missing some. V, J and clone size derive from that table, while D and trimming were established from the DNA sequence. The sample consists of just over 250,000 clones, more than 75% of them appearing once. The material sequenced was peripheral blood. The receptor was isolated from a middle-aged man who had recovered from COVID-19.

CDR3 coding DNA: TGTGCCAGCTCATTCCGGGACAGCAACTACGAGCAGTACTTC. It yields the protein CASSFRDSNYEQYF. The chain is built from TRBV18 and TRBJ2-7, with 7 bases lining up with TRBD1. Unmatched junction bases numbered 7, after V lost 5 bases and J lost 3 bases. This CDR3 is 14 amino acids long. The germline V gene encodes CDR1 KGHSH and CDR2 LQKENI.